This TCR beta chain appears in the sequencing data of a study of technical replicates of blood from a few donors. Germline values: CDR1 SQVTM, CDR2 ANQGSEA. Trimming pared 3 bases from V and 0 bases from J, leaving 12 bases between. The CDR3 loop spans 14 amino acids. Sequencing used immunoSEQ multiplex PCR; TCRdb keeps in-frame clones, though not all of them. The data show tens of thousands of clones, about 98% seen once. This chain connects TRBV29-1 to TRBJ2-7; D gene uncertain. The receptor's source is a human donor in good health. Sequences were obtained from T cells isolated from PBMCs. CDR3 residues: CSVDGQEGSYEQYF. In DNA form, the CDR3 reads TGCAGCGTTGATGGCCAGGAAGGCTCCTACGAGCAGTACTTC.